A single TCR beta chain is shown here with its context. TCRdb's table, derived via immunoSEQ multiplex PCR, lists solely in-frame clones and lacks some. The table includes about 140,000 clones, 92% detected once. These data belong to a study of CD4+ T cells in melanoma. Trimming removed 0 bases from V and 2 bases from J, with 12 bases in between. Germline V lookup: CDR1 SGHRS, CDR2 YFSETQ. The CDR3 covers 16 residues. The chain uses TRBV5-1 and TRBJ1-3, with D perhaps TRBD1 (5 bases). The sequence was collected from a human donor with melanoma. The CDR3 DNA reads as TGCGCCAGCAGCTTGGGGACAACGGGTGCTGGAAACACCATATATTTT. As protein: CASSLGTTGAGNTIYF.